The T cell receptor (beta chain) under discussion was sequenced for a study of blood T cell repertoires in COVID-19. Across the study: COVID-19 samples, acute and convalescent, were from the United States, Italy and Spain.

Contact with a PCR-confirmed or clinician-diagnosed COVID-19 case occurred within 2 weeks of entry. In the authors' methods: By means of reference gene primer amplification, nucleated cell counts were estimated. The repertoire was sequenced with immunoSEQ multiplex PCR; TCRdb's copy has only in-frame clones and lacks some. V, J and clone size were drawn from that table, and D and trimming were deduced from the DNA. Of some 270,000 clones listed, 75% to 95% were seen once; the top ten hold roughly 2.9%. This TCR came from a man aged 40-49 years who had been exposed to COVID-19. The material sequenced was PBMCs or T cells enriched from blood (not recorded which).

In DNA form, the CDR3 reads TGTGCCAGCAGTTCTGGGGGGACTGAAGCTTTCTTT. This codes for CASSSGGTEAFF. The chain joins TRBV27 to TRBJ1-1; weak D call: TRBD1 (5 bases). There are 12 residues in the CDR3. Germline CDR1 is MNHEY and CDR2 is SMNVEV (reference sequence). V was clipped by 4 bases and J by 5 bases, with 8 bases between them.